What follows are 6 T cell receptor beta chains derived from one specimen sequenced in a study of blood T cell repertoires in COVID-19. Produced via immunoSEQ multiplex PCR; TCRdb's table is partial and in-frame only. The table shows approximately 70,000 clones, with around 90% occurring only once. The source material was peripheral blood. The origin of the receptors is a human donor in a cohort sampled during active COVID-19.

The chain joins TRBV19 to TRBJ2-3; tentative D call: TRBD2 (5 bases). V was cut by 7 bases and J by 2 bases, with 16 bases left in between. The CDR3 is made up of 15 amino acids. Germline CDR1 is LNHDA and CDR2 is SQIVND (reference sequence). CDR3: CASKTDPRATDTQYF. Here the CDR3 DNA reads TGTGCCAGTAAAACGGACCCGCGGGCCACAGATACGCAGTATTTT.

The rearrangement uses TRBV4-1 and TRBJ1-3; no reliable D call. Trimming shortened V by 1 base and J by 4 bases, and 11 bases separated the two germline ends. Germline CDR1 reads MGHRA; CDR2 reads YSYEKL. CDR3 size: 15 residues. CDR3: CASSQVGSRGNTIYF. DNA of the CDR3: TGCGCCAGCAGCCAAGTCGGGTCTAGGGGAAACACCATATATTTT.

The chain combines TRBV7-3 with TRBJ2-7; the D gene is possibly TRBD1 (5 bases). V lost 5 bases to trimming and J lost 5 bases, with 13 bases between them. The CDR3 runs 13 residues. Germline assignment: CDR1 SGHTA and CDR2 FQGTGA. Written as DNA, the CDR3 is TGTGCCAGCAGCCCACGCCAGGGTAACGAGCAGTACTTC. It translates to CASSPRQGNEQYF.

This sequence joins TRBV2 and TRBJ1-1; D ambiguous. The germline V and J ends were trimmed by 1 base and 0 bases, with 6 bases remaining between them. In germline, CDR1 is SNHLY, CDR2 FYNNEI. This CDR3 region has 14 residues. The CDR3 DNA reads TGTGCCAGCAGTGAAGGGGCTGTGAACACTGAAGCTTTCTTT. This sequence encodes CASSEGAVNTEAFF.

V usage is TRBV7-2 and J usage is TRBJ2-1; a possible D gene is TRBD1 (6 bases). The CDR3 loop spans 13 amino acids. V lost 1 base, J lost 6 bases, and 7 bases lay in between. Looked up from germline, CDR1 is SGHTA and CDR2 is FQGNSA. CDR3: CASSLVGGNEQFF. CDR3 nucleotides: TGTGCCAGCAGCTTAGTAGGGGGCAATGAGCAGTTCTTC.

The CDR3 DNA reads TGTGCCAGCTCACCAAAGGAGGGGGAAGCTTTCTTT. This gives the protein CASSPKEGEAFF. The V call is TRBV18, the J call TRBJ1-1; TRBD1 is a possible D gene (5 bases). Looked up from germline, CDR1 is KGHSH and CDR2 is LQKENI. V lost 2 bases, J lost 8 bases, and 9 bases lay in between. The CDR3 runs 12 residues. Full variable domain (missing parts from reference TRBV18 and TRBJ1-1): NAGVMQNPRHLVRRRGQEARLRCSPMKGHSHVYWYRQLPEEGLKFMVYLQKENIIDESGMPKERFSAEFPKEGPSILRIQQVVRGDSAAYFCASSPKEGEAFFGQGTRLTVV.